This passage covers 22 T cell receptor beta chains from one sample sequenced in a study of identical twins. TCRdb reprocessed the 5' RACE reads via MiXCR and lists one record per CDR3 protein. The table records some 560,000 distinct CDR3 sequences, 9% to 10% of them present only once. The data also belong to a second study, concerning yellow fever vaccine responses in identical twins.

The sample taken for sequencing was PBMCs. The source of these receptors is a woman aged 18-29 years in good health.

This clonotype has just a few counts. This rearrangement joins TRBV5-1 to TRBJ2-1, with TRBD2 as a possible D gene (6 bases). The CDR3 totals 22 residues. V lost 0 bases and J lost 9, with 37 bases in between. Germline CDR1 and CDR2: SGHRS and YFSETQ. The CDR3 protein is CASSLAIYERNPAGHSGGEQFF. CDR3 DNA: TGCGCCAGCAGCTTGGCCATATACGAACGGAACCCCGCGGGGCACTCCGGGGGTGAGCAGTTCTTC.

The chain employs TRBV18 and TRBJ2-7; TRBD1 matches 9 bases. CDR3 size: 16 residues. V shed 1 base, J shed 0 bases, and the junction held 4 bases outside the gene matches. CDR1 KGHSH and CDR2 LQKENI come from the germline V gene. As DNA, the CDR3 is TGTGCCAGCTCACCACTCGGGACAGGGACCTCCTACGAGCAGTACTTC. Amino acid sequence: CASSPLGTGTSYEQYF. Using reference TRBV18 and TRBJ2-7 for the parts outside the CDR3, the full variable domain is NAGVMQNPRHLVRRRGQEARLRCSPMKGHSHVYWYRQLPEEGLKFMVYLQKENIIDESGMPKERFSAEFPKEGPSILRIQQVVRGDSAAYFCASSPLGTGTSYEQYFGPGTRLTVT.

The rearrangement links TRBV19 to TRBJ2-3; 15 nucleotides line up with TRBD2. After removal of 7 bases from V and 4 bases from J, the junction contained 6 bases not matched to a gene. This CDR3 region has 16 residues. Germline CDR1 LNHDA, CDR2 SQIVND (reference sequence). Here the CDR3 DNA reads TGTGCCAGTATCGGGACTAGCGGGAGGAGGGCAGATACGCAGTATTTT. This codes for CASIGTSGRRADTQYF.

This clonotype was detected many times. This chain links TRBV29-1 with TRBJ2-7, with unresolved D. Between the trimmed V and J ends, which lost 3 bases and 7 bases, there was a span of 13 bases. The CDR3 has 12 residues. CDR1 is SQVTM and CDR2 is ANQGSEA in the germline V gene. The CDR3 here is CSVELGPREQYF. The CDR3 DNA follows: TGCAGCGTTGAGTTAGGACCCCGAGAGCAGTACTTC.

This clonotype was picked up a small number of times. CDR3 sequence (DNA): TGCAGCGCTTCGACAGGGGGAGGAGGCAATCAGCCCCAGCATTTT. Protein sequence: CSASTGGGGNQPQHF. The genes are TRBV29-1 and TRBJ1-5, with TRBD1 matching 9 bases. This CDR3 is built from 15 residues. After removal of 7 bases from V and 2 bases from J, the junction contained 9 bases not matched to a gene. Germline CDR1 is SQVTM and CDR2 is ANQGSEA.

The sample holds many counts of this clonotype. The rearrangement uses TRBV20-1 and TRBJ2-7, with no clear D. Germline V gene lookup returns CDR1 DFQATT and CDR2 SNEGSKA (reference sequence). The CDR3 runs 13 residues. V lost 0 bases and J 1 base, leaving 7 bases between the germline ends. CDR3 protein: CSARDLGSYEQYF. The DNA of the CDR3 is TGCAGTGCTAGAGATTTGGGGTCCTACGAGCAGTACTTC.

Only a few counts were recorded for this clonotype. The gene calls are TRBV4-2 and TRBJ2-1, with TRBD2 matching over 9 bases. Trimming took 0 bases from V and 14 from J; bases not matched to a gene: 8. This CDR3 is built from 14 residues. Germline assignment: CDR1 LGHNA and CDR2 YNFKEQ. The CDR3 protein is CASSQERSGSAEFF. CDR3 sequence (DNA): TGTGCCAGCAGCCAAGAGCGTAGCGGGAGTGCGGAGTTCTTC.

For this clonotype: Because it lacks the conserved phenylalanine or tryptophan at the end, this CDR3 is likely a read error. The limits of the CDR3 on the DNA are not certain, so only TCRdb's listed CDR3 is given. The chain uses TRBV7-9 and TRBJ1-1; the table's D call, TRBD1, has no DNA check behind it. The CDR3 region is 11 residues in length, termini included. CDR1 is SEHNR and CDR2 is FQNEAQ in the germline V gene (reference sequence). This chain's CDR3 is CASSPGQGALG.

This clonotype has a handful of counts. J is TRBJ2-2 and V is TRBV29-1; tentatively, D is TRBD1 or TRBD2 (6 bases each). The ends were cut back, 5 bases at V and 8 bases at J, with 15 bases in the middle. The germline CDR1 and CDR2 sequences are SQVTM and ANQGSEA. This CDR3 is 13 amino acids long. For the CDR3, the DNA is TGCAGCGTTCGGGGGCATTTTGGAGGGGAGCTGTTTTTT. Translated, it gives CSVRGHFGGELFF.

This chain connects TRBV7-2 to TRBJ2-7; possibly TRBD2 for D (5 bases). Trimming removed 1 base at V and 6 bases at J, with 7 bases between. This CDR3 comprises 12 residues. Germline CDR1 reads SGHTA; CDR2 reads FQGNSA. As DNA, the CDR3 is TGTGCCAGCAGCTTAGAACTAGGCGAGCAGTACTTC. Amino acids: CASSLELGEQYF.

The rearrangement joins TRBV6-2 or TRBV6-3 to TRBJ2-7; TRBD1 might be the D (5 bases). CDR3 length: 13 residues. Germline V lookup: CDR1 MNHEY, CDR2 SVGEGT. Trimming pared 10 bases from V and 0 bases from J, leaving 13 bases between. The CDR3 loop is CAIRQLDSYEQYF. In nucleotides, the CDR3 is TGTGCCATCAGACAGCTTGACTCCTACGAGCAGTACTTC.

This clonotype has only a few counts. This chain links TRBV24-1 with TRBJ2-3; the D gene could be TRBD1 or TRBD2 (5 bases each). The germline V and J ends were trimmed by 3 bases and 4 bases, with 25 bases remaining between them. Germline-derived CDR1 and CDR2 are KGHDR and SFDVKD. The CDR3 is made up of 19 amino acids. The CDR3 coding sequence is TGTGCCACCAGTGATCGACGACCTACCCCCGGGGCACGGCCAGATACGCAGTATTTT. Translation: CATSDRRPTPGARPDTQYF.

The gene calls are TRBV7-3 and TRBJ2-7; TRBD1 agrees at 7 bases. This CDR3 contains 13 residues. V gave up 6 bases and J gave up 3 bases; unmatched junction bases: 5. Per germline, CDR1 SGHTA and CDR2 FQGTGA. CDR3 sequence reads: CASRIDRDYEQYF. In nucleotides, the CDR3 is TGTGCCAGCAGAATCGACAGGGACTACGAGCAGTACTTC.

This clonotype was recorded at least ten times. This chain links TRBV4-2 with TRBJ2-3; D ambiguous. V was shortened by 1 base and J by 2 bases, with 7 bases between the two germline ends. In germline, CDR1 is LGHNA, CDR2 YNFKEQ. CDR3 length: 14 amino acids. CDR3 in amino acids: CASSQGPNTDTQYF. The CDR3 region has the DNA TGTGCCAGCAGCCAAGGTCCTAACACAGATACGCAGTATTTT.

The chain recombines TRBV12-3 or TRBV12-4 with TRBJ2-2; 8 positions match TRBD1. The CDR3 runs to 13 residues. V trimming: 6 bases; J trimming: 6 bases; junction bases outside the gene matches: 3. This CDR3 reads CASSPQGAGELFF. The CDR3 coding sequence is TGTGCCAGCAGCCCACAGGGGGCCGGGGAGCTGTTTTTT.

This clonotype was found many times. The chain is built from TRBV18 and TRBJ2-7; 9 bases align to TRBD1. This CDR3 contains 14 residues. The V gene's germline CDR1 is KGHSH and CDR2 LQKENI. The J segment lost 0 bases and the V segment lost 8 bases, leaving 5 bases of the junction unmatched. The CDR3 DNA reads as TGTGCCAGCAGCCCGGGACAGGGCTCCTACGAGCAGTACTTC. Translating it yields CASSPGQGSYEQYF. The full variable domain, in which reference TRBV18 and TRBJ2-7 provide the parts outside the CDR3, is NAGVMQNPRHLVRRRGQEARLRCSPMKGHSHVYWYRQLPEEGLKFMVYLQKENIIDESGMPKERFSAEFPKEGPSILRIQQVVRGDSAAYFCASSPGQGSYEQYFGPGTRLTVT.

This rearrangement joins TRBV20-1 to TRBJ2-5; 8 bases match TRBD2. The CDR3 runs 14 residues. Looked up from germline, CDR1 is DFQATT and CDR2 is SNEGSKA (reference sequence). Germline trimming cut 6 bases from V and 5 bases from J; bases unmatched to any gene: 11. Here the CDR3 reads CSADLAGSKETQYF. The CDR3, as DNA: TGCAGTGCGGATTTAGCGGGATCTAAGGAGACCCAGTACTTC.

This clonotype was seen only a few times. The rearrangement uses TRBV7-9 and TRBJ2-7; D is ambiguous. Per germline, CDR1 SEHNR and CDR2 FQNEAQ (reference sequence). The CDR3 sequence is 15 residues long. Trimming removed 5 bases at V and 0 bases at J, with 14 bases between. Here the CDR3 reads CASSPPWSSSYEQYF. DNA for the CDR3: TGTGCCAGCAGCCCTCCCTGGAGTAGCTCCTACGAGCAGTACTTC. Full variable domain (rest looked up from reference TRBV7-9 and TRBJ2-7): DTGVSQNPRHKITKRGQNVTFRCDPISEHNRLYWYRQTLGQGPEFLTYFQNEAQLEKSRLLSDRFSAERPKGSFSTLEIQRTEQGDSAMYLCASSPPWSSSYEQYFGPGTRLTVT.

CDR3 loop: CASRASGSETQYF. The DNA for the CDR3 is TGTGCCAGCAGGGCTAGCGGGAGTGAGACCCAGTACTTC. The V gene is TRBV2, the J gene TRBJ2-5, with 10 nucleotides matching TRBD2. Per germline, CDR1 SNHLY and CDR2 FYNNEI. After removal of 6 bases from V and 5 bases from J, the junction contained 3 bases not matched to a gene. This CDR3 comprises 13 residues.

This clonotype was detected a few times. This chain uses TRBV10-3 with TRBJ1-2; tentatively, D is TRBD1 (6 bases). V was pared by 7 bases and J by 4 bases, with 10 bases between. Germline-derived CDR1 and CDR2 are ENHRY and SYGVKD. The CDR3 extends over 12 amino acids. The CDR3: CAIKDSSYGYTF. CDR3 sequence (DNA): TGTGCCATCAAGGACAGCTCCTATGGCTACACCTTC.

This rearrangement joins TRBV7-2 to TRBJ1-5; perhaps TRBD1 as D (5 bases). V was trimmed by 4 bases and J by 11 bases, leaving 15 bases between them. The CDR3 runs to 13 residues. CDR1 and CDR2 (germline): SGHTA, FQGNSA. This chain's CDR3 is CASSSGPAGSQHF. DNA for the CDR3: TGTGCCAGCAGCTCGGGGCCGGCGGGGTCCCAGCATTTT.

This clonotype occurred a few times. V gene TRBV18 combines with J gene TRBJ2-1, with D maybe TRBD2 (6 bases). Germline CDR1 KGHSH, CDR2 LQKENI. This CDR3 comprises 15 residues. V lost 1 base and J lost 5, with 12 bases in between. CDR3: CASSPLGSGDNEQFF. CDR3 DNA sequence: TGTGCCAGCTCACCACTGGGATCGGGAGACAATGAGCAGTTCTTC.